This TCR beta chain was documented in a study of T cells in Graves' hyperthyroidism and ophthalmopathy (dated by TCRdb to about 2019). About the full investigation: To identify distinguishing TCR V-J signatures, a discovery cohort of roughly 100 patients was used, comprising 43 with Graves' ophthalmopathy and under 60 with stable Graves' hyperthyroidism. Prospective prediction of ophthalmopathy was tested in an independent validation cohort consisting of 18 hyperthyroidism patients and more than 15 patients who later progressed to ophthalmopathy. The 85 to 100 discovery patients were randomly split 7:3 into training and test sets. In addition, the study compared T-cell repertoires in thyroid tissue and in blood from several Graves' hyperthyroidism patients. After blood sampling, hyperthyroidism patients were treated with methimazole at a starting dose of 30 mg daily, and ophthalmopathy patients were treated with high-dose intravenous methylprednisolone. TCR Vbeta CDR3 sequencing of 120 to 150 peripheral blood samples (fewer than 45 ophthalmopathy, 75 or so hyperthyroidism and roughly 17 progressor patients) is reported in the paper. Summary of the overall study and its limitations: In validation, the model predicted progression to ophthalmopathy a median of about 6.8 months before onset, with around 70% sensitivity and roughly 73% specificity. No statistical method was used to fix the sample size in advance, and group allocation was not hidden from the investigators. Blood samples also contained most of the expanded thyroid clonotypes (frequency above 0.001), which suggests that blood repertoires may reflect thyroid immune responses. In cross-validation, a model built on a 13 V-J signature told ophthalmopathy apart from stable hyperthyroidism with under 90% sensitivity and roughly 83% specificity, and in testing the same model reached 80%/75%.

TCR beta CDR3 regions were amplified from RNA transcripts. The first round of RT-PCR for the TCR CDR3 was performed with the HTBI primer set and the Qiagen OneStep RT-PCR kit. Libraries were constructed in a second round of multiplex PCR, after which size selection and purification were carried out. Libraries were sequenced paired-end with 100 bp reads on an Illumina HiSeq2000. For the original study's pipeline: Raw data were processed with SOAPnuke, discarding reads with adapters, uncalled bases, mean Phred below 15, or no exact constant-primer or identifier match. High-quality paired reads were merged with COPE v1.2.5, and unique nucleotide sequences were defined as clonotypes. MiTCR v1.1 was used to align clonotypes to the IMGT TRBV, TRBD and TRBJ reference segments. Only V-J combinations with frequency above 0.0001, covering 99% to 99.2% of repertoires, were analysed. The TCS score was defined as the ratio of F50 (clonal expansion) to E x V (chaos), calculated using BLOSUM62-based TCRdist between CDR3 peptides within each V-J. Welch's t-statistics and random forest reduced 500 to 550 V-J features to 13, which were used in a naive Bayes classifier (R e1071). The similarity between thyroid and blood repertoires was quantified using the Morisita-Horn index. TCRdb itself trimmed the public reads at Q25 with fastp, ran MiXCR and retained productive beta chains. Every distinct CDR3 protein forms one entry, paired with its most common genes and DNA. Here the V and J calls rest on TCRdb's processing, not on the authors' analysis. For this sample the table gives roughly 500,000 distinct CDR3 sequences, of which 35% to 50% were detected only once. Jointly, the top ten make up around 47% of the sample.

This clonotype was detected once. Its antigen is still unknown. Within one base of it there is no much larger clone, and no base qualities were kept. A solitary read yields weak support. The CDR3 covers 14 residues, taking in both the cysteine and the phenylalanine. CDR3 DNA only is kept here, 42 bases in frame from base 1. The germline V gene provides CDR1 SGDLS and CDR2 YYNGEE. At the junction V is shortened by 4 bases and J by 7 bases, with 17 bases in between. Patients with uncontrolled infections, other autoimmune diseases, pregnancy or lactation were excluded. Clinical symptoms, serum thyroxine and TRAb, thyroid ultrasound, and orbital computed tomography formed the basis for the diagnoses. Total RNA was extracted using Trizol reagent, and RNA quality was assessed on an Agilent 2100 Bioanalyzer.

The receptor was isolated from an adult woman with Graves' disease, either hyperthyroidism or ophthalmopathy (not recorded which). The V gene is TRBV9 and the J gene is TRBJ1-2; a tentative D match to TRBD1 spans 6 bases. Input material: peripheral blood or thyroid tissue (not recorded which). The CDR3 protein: CASSQEGERGGYTF. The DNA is TGTGCCAGCAGCCAAGAGGGGGAGCGGGGTGGCTACACCTTC.